This TCR beta chain was sequenced in a study of T-cell memory formation after mild COVID-19. As regards this clonotype: Its antigen remains unknown.

General study points: Among CD4+ contracting clones, most were CM and EM, and CD8+ ones EMRA. In second-wave clones peaking day 37, SARS-CoV-2 specificity remained unconfirmed. Among clones contracting day 15 to 85, CD4/CD8 was balanced, whereas later expanders leaned CD4+.

TCRdb redid the calling of the 5' RACE reads with MiXCR, one entry per CDR3 protein. The repertoire holds approximately 60,000 distinct CDR3 sequences, with roughly 10% as singletons. The sequence derives from a man aged 18 to 30 who had mild COVID-19 (a few samples of this study predate the infection). Cell type and time point are not known. The sample comprised PBMCs or a T cell subset sorted from them (not recorded which).

This CDR3 reads CASSLGTTLTDTQYF. Written as DNA, the CDR3 is TGTGCCAGCAGCTTAGGGACTACTCTCACAGATACGCAGTATTTT. The chain uses TRBV7-2 and TRBJ2-3; tentatively, D is TRBD2 (6 bases). The CDR3 runs to 15 residues. Germline CDR1 and CDR2: SGHTA and FQGNSA. The ends were cut back, 1 base at V and 2 bases at J, with 10 bases in the middle.